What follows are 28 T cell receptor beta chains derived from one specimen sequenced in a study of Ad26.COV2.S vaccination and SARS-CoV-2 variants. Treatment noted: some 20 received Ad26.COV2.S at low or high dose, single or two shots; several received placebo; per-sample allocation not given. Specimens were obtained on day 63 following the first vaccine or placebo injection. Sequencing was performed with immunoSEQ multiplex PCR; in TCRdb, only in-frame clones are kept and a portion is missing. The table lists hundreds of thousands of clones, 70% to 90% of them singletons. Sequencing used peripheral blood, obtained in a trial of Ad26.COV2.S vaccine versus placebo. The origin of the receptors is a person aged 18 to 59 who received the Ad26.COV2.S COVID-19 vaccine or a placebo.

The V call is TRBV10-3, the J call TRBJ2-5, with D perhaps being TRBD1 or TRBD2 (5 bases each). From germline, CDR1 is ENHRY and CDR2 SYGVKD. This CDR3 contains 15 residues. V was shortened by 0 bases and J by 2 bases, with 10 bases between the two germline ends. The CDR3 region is CAISESRAGQETQYF. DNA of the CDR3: TGTGCCATCAGTGAGTCGAGGGCAGGGCAAGAGACCCAGTACTTC.

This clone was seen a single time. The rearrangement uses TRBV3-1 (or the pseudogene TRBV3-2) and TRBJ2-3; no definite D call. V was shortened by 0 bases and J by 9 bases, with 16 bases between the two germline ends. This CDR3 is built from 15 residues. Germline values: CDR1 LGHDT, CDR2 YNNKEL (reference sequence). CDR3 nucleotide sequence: TGTGCCAGCAGCCAAGAGGCGACCGAGAGGAACACGCAGTATTTT. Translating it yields CASSQEATERNTQYF.

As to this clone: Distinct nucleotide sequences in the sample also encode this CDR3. Here the CDR3 reads CAISERNTEAFF. The DNA of the CDR3 is TGTGCCATCAGTGAGCGAAACACTGAAGCTTTCTTT. The V and J genes are TRBV10-3 and TRBJ1-1; no clear D. The CDR3 contains 12 residues. With 2 bases removed from V and 2 bases from J, the gap between germline ends came to 3 bases. Germline V lookup: CDR1 ENHRY, CDR2 SYGVKD.

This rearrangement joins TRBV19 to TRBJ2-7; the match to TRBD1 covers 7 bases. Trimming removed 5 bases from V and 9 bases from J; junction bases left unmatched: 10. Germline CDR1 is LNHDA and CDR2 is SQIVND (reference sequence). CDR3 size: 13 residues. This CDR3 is CASSVQGSPTQYF. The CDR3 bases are TGTGCCAGTAGTGTACAGGGGAGCCCCACGCAGTACTTC.

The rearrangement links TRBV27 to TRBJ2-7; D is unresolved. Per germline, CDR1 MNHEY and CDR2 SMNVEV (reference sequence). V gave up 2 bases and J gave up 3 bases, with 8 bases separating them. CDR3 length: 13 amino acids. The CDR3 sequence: CASSLGYFYEQYF. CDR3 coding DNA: TGTGCCAGCAGTTTAGGGTATTTCTACGAGCAGTACTTC.

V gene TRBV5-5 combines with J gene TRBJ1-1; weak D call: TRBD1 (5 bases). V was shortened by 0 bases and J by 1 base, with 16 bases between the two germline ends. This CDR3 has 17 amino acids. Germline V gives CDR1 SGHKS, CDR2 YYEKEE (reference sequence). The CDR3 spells CASSLVPAGSQNTEAFF. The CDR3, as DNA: TGTGCCAGCAGCTTGGTCCCAGCAGGGTCCCAGAACACTGAAGCTTTCTTT.

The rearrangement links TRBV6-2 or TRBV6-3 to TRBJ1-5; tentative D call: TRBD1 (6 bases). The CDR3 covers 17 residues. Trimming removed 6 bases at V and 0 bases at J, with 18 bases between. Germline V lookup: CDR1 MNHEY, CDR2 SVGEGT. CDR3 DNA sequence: TGTGCCAGCAGCAAAGACAGGAGCCCTTATAGCAATCAGCCCCAGCATTTT. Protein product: CASSKDRSPYSNQPQHF.

Here the CDR3 DNA reads TGCGCCAGCAGCTTGGAGGGACCGGTGGACCGAAAACAGTTCTTC. Translated: CASSLEGPVDRKQFF. The rearrangement uses TRBV5-1 and TRBJ2-1, with D perhaps TRBD1 or TRBD2 (5 bases each). CDR1 and CDR2 (germline): SGHRS, YFSETQ. The CDR3 loop spans 15 amino acids. Deletions cut 0 bases from V and 13 bases from J, with 20 bases between.

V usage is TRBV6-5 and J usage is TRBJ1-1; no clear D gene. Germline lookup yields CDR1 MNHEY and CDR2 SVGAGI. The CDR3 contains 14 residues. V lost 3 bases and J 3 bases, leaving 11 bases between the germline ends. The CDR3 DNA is TGTGCCAGCAGTTATAATATCGATTACACTGAAGCTTTCTTT. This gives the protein CASSYNIDYTEAFF.

The CDR3 nucleotides read TGTGCCAGCTCACCGGCTGGCGGACTCTATGGCTACACCTTC. Its translation is CASSPAGGLYGYTF. The V and J genes are TRBV18 and TRBJ1-2; D is undetermined. V was trimmed by 3 bases and J by 4 bases, leaving 12 bases between them. CDR3 size: 14 residues. Germline V CDR1 and CDR2: KGHSH, LQKENI.

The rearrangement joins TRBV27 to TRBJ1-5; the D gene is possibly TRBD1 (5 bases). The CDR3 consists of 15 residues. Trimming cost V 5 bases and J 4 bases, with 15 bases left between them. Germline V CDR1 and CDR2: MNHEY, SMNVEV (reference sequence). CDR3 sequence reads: CASSLFTGENQPQHF. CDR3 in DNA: TGTGCCAGCAGTCTCTTTACAGGTGAAAATCAGCCCCAGCATTTT.

CDR3 in DNA: TGTGCCAGCAGTCCCGTGGACAGACGCACAGATACGCAGTATTTT. This gives the protein CASSPVDRRTDTQYF. The genes are TRBV6-2 or TRBV6-3 and TRBJ2-3, with TRBD1 as a possible D gene (6 bases). The CDR3 runs 15 residues. V was cut by 5 bases and J by 1 base, with 13 bases left in between. From germline, CDR1 is MNHEY and CDR2 SVGEGT.

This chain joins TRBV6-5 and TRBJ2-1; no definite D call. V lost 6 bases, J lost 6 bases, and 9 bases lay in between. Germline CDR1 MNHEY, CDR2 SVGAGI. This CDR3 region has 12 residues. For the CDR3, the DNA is TGTGCCAGCAGGCCCCCAGGCAATGAGCAGTTCTTC. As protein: CASRPPGNEQFF.

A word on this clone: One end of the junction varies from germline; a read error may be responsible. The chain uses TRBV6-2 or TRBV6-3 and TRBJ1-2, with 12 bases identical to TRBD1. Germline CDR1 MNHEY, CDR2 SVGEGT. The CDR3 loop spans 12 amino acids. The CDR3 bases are TGTGCCAGCAGTTACGGGGACAGGGGGCTTCGCTTC. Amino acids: CASSYGDRGLRF.

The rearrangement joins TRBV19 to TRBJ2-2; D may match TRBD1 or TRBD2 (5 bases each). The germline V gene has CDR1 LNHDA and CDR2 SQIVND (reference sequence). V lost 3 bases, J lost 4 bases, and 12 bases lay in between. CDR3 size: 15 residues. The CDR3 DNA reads TGTGCCAGTAGTATGGTCCGGGGACCCACCGGGGAGCTGTTTTTT. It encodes CASSMVRGPTGELFF.

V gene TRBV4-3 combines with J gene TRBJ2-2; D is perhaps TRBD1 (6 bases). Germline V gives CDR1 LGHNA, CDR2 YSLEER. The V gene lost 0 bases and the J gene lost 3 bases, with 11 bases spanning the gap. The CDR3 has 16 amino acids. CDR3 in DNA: TGCGCCAGCAGCCAAGATTTTAGGACAGACACCGGGGAGCTGTTTTTT. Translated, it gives CASSQDFRTDTGELFF.

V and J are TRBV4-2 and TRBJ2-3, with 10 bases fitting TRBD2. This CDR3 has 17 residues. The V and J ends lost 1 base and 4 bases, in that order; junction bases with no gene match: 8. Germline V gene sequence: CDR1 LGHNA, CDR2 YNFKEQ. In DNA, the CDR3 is TGTGCCAGCAGCCAAGTATTGGGAGCGGGAGGGCCAGATACGCAGTATTTT. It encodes CASSQVLGAGGPDTQYF.

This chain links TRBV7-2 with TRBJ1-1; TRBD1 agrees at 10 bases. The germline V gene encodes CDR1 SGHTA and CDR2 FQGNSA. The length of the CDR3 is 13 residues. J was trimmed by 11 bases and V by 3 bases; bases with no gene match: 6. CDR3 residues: CASSLTGGGWAFF. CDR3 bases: TGTGCCAGCAGCTTGACAGGGGGCGGGTGGGCTTTCTTT.

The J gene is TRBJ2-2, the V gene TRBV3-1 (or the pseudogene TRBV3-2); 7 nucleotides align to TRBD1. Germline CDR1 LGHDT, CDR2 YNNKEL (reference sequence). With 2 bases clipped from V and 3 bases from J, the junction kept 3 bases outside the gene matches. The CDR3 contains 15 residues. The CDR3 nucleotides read TGTGCCAGCAGCCAAAACAGGGGCGACACCGGGGAGCTGTTTTTT. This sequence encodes CASSQNRGDTGELFF.

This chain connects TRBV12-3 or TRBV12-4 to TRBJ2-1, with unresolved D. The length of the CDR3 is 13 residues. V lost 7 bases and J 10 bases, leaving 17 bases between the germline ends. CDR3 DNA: TGTGCCAGCACCTGGGATGGGGAAGGAGAGCAGTTCTTC. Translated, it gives CASTWDGEGEQFF.

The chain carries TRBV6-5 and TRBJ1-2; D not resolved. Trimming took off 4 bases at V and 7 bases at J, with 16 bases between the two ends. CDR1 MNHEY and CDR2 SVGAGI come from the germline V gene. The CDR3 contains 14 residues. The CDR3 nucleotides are TGTGCCAGCAGTTTTTGGGATGGGTCTGGTGGCTACACCTTC. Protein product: CASSFWDGSGGYTF.

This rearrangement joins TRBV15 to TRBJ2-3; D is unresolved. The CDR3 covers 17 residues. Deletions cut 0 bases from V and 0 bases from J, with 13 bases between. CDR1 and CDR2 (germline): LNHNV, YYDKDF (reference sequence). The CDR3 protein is CATSRDIGISSTDTQYF. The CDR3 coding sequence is TGTGCCACCAGCAGAGATATAGGTATTTCTAGCACAGATACGCAGTATTTT.

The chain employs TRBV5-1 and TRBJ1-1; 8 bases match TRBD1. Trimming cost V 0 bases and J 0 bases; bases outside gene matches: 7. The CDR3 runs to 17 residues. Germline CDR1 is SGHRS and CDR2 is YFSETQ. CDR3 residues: CASSLAIAGGMNTEAFF. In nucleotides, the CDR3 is TGCGCCAGCAGCTTGGCCATAGCAGGGGGCATGAACACTGAAGCTTTCTTT.

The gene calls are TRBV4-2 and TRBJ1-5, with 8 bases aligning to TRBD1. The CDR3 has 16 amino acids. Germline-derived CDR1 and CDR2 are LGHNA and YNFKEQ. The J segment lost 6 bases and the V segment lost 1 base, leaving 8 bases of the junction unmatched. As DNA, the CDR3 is TGTGCCAGCAGCCAAGGATTAGGACAGGGTCCTCAGCCCCAGCATTTT. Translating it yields CASSQGLGQGPQPQHF.

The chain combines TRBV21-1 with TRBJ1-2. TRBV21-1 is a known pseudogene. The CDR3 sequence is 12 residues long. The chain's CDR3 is CASSQGGWGYTF. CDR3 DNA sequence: TGTGCCAGCAGCCAAGGGGGGTGGGGCTACACCTTC.

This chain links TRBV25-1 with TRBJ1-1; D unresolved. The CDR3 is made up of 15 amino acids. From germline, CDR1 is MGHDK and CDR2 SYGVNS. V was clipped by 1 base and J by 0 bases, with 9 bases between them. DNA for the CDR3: TGTGCCAGCAGTGAATCGGGGAAGATGAACACTGAAGCTTTCTTT. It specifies CASSESGKMNTEAFF.

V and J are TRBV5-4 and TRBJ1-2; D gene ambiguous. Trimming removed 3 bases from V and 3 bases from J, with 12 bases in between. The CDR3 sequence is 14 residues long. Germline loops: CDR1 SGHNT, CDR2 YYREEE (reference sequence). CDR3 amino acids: CASSSKTLYYGYTF. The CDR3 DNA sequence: TGTGCCAGCAGCTCAAAAACATTGTACTATGGCTACACCTTC.

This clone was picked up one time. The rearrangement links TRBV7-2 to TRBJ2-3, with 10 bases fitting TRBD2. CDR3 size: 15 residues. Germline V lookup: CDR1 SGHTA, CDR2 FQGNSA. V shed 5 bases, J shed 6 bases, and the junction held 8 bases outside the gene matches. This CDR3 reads CASSVGTSEMDTQYF. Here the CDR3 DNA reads TGTGCCAGCAGCGTCGGGACTAGCGAGATGGATACGCAGTATTTT.